The 14 T cell receptor beta chains below were found in one sample sequenced in a study of regulatory T cells in long-lasting Graves disease. Construction of the TCR beta libraries employed iRepertoire HTBI primers in conjunction with Arm-PCR of CDR3 regions. Using its own MiXCR run on the multiplex PCR reads, TCRdb lists one record per CDR3 protein. The sample has approximately 290,000 distinct CDR3 sequences, 20% to 25% seen once. Stated time point: persistent/refractory GD, antithyroid drugs over 5 years with positive TRAb. Isolated PBMC RNA provided the starting material for the TCR library. The sample consisted of peripheral blood mononuclear cells (PBMCs), taken when the disease was refractory, from a patient treated with antithyroid drugs. The receptor source for this set is a female donor with Graves disease.

This clonotype was observed at least ten times. The rearrangement links TRBV7-2 to TRBJ2-5, with D perhaps matching TRBD2 (5 bases). Germline CDR1 SGHTA, CDR2 FQGNSA. CDR3 length equals 14 residues. V was shortened by 2 bases and J by 1 base, with 8 bases between the two germline ends. In DNA, the CDR3 is TGTGCCAGCAGCTTAACGGGGAGCCAAGAGACCCAGTACTTC. Translating it yields CASSLTGSQETQYF.

This clonotype has ten or more counts. The chain uses TRBV13 and TRBJ2-7; D is possibly TRBD1 (6 bases). The V end was cut by 5 bases, the J end by 1 base, with 12 bases between. The CDR3 covers 14 residues. Germline V CDR1 and CDR2: PRHDT, FYEKMQ (reference sequence). The CDR3 region is CASSNRQASYEQYF. The CDR3 DNA reads as TGTGCCAGCAGCAATCGACAGGCTTCCTACGAGCAGTACTTC.

This clonotype was observed many times. This chain joins TRBV28 and TRBJ2-7, with D maybe TRBD1 (6 bases). V lost 6 bases, J lost 2 bases, and 11 bases lay in between. There are 13 residues in the CDR3. Per the germline V gene, CDR1 is MDHEN and CDR2 is SYDVKM. CDR3 nucleotides: TGTGCCAGCAGAAGACAGGTCACCTACGAGCAGTACTTC. Encoded protein: CASRRQVTYEQYF.

The chain combines TRBV28 with TRBJ2-7; 10 positions match TRBD2. The CDR3 runs to 15 residues. Germline V lookup: CDR1 MDHEN, CDR2 SYDVKM. V gave up 7 bases and J gave up 1 base; unmatched junction bases: 7. This CDR3 reads CASKGLADLSYEQYF. CDR3 bases: TGTGCCAGCAAAGGACTAGCGGACTTATCCTACGAGCAGTACTTC.

This clonotype was picked up many times. The chain employs TRBV6-1 and TRBJ2-7, with 13 bases identical to TRBD2. Germline V lookup: CDR1 MNHNS, CDR2 SASEGT. J was trimmed by 4 bases and V by 4 bases; bases with no gene match: 7. CDR3 length: 16 amino acids. The CDR3 coding sequence is TGTGCCAGCAGTGCCGACGGACTAGCGGGAGTATACGAGCAGTACTTC. Translation: CASSADGLAGVYEQYF.

The J gene is TRBJ2-5, the V gene TRBV28; 13 nucleotides match TRBD2. The CDR3 consists of 17 residues. V lost 5 bases to trimming and J lost 6 bases; unmatched junction nucleotides: 12. The germline V gene has CDR1 MDHEN and CDR2 SYDVKM. Written as DNA, the CDR3 is TGTGCCAGCAGTCCGCTAAAACTAGCGGGAGGGCCGCAGACCCAGTACTTC. Its protein is CASSPLKLAGGPQTQYF.

This clonotype was counted ten times or more. The rearrangement joins TRBV28 to TRBJ1-2; tentatively, D is TRBD1 (6 bases). Trimming shortened V by 8 bases and J by 7 bases, and 17 bases separated the two germline ends. The CDR3 has 13 residues. CDR1 and CDR2 from the germline V gene are MDHEN and SYDVKM. The CDR3 protein is CASRGGLRVGYTF. DNA of the CDR3: TGTGCCAGCCGGGGGGGCTTACGAGTTGGCTACACCTTC.

Note on this clonotype: Since a far larger clone is one base different, this is likely a read error. The genes are TRBV9 and TRBJ2-5; tentative D call: TRBD2 (6 bases). Between the trimmed V and J ends, which lost 5 bases and 1 base, there was a span of 12 bases. The germline gives CDR1 SGDLS, CDR2 YYNGEE. The CDR3 contains 14 residues. For the CDR3, the DNA is TGTGCCAGCAGTCTGGGGAGGCCCCAAGAGACCCAGTACTTC. Encoded protein: CASSLGRPQETQYF.

This clonotype was counted many times. The chain couples TRBV20-1 to TRBJ1-1; D gene uncertain. V was clipped by 4 bases and J by 3 bases, with 15 bases between them. The V gene's germline CDR1 is DFQATT and CDR2 SNEGSKA (reference sequence). The CDR3 spans 14 residues. The CDR3 loop is CSATQSYWDTEAFF. CDR3 DNA: TGCAGTGCTACACAATCATACTGGGACACTGAAGCTTTCTTT.

This clonotype has just a few counts. The J gene is TRBJ2-2, the V gene TRBV6-2 or TRBV6-3; 9 bases line up with TRBD2. Germline CDR1 MNHEY, CDR2 SVGEGT. CDR3 size: 14 residues. Trimming at V came to 10 bases and at J to 1 base, leaving 4 bases not matched to a gene. The CDR3 here is CATGTSKNTGELFF. CDR3 sequence (DNA): TGTGCCACGGGGACTAGCAAGAACACCGGGGAGCTGTTTTTT.

This chain links TRBV15 with TRBJ2-3; D ambiguous. The CDR3 totals 16 residues. Looked up from germline, CDR1 is LNHNV and CDR2 is YYDKDF (reference sequence). The V and J ends lost 5 bases and 2 bases respectively, with 17 bases between them. CDR3: CATSFSPRRITDTQYF. The CDR3 region has the DNA TGTGCCACCAGCTTCTCACCGCGACGCATCACAGATACGCAGTATTTT.

The chain recombines TRBV7-2 with TRBJ2-7, with 8 nucleotides matching TRBD2. Germline V gene data show CDR1 as SGHTA and CDR2 as FQGNSA. V trimming: 4 bases; J trimming: 4 bases; junction bases outside the gene matches: 15. CDR3 length equals 17 residues. CDR3 in amino acids: CASSSAATSEEGYEQYF. CDR3 coding DNA: TGTGCCAGCAGCTCCGCAGCGACTAGCGAGGAGGGATACGAGCAGTACTTC.

This chain uses TRBV2 with TRBJ1-2; 8 positions match TRBD1. The length of the CDR3 is 14 residues. Germline V gene lookup returns CDR1 SNHLY and CDR2 FYNNEI. Trimming cost V 6 bases and J 7 bases; bases outside gene matches: 10. CDR3 loop: CASRRTGNYFGYTF. CDR3 in DNA: TGTGCCAGCAGGAGGACAGGGAACTACTTTGGCTACACCTTC.

This clonotype has more than one count but fewer than ten. This chain uses TRBV28 with TRBJ2-3; D is unresolved. With 6 bases removed from V and 1 base from J, the gap between germline ends came to 14 bases. The CDR3 is 15 amino acids. CDR1 MDHEN and CDR2 SYDVKM come from the germline V gene. Here the CDR3 DNA reads TGTGCCAGCAGCCCCCTTGCGGAGCGCACAGATACGCAGTATTTT. It is translated as CASSPLAERTDTQYF.